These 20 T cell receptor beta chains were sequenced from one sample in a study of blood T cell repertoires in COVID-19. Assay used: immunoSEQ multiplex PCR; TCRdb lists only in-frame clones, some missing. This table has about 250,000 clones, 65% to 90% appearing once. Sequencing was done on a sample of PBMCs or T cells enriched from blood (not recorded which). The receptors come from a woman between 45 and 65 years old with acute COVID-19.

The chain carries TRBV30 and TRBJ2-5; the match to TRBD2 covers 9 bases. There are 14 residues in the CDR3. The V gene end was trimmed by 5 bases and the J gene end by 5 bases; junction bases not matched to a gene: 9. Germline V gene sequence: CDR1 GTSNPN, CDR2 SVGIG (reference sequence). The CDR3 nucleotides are TGTGCCTGGCAGCTAGCGGGAACGTCCGAGACCCAGTACTTC. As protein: CAWQLAGTSETQYF.

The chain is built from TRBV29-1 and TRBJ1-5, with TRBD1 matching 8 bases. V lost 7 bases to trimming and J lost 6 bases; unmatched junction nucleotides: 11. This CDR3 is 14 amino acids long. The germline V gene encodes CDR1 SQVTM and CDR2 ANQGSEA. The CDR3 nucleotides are TGCAGCGCTTCGAAGGGACAGGAGGGTCAGCCCCAGCATTTT. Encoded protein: CSASKGQEGQPQHF.

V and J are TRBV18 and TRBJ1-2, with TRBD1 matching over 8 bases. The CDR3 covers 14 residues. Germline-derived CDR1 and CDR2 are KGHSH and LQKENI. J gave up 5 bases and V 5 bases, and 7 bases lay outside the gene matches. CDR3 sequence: CASSETGEYYGYTF. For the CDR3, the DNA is TGTGCCAGCTCAGAGACAGGGGAATATTATGGCTACACCTTC.

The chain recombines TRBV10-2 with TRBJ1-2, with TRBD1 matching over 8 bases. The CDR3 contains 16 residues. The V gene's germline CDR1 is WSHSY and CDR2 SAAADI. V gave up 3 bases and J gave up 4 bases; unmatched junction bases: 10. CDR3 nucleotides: TGCGCCAGCAGTGACCCGCAGGGGGCGCTGGTCTATGGCTACACCTTC. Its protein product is CASSDPQGALVYGYTF.

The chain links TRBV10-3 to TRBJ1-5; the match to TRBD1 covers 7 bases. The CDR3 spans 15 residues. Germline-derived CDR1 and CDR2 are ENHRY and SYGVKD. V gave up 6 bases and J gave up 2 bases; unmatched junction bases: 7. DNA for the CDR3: TGTGCCATCAGGGCCGAAGGACAGGGCAATCAGCCCCAGCATTTT. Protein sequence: CAIRAEGQGNQPQHF.

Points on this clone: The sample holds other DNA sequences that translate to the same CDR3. The CDR3 sequence is CAWRDRAYEQYF. The DNA for the CDR3 is TGTGCCTGGAGGGACAGGGCCTACGAGCAGTACTTC. This chain links TRBV30 with TRBJ2-7; TRBD1 agrees at 8 bases. CDR1 and CDR2 (germline): GTSNPN, SVGIG (reference sequence). V dropped 3 bases and J dropped 2; count of bases not matched to a gene: 0. The CDR3 is made up of 12 amino acids.

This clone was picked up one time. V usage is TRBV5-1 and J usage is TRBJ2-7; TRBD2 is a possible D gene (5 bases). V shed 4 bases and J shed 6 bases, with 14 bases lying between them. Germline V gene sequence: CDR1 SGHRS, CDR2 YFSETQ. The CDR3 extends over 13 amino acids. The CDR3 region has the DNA TGCGCCAGCAGCGTGGACGGACGGGGCGAGCAGTACTTC. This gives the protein CASSVDGRGEQYF.

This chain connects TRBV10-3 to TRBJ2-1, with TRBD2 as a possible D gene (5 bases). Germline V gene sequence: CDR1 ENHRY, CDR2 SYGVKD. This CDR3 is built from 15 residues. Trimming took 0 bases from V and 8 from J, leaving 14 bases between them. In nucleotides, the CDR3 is TGTGCCATCAGTGAGTCCAGCGGAGGACCCGATGAGCAGTTCTTC. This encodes CAISESSGGPDEQFF.

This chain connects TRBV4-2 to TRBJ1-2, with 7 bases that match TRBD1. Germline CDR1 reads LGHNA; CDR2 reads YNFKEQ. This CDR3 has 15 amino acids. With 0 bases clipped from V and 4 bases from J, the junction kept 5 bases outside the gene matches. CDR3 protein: CASSQDRGGTYGYTF. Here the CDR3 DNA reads TGTGCCAGCAGCCAAGATCGAGGGGGCACCTATGGCTACACCTTC.

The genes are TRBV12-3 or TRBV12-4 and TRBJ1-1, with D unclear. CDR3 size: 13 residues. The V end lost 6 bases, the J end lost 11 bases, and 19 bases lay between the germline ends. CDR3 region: CASRWAGARGAFF. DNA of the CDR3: TGTGCCAGCAGGTGGGCCGGCGCCCGTGGGGCTTTCTTT.

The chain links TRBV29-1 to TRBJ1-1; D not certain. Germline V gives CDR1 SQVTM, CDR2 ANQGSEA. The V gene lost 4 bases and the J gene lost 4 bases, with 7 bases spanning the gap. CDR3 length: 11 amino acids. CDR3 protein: CSVGGSTEAFF. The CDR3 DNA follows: TGCAGCGTTGGAGGAAGCACTGAAGCTTTCTTT. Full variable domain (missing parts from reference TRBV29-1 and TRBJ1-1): SAVISQKPSRDICQRGTSLTIQCQVDSQVTMMFWYRQQPGQSLTLIATANQGSEATYESGFVIDKFPISRPNLTFSTLTVSNMSPEDSSIYLCSVGGSTEAFFGQGTRLTVV.

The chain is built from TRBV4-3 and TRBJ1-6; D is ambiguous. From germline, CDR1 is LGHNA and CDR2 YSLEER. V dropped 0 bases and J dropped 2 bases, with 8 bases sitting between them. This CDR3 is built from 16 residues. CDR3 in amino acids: CASSQERRPYNSPLHF. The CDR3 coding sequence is TGCGCCAGCAGCCAAGAGAGGAGGCCCTATAATTCACCCCTCCACTTT.

DNA of the CDR3: TGCGCCAGCAGCCAAGAGGGGACTAGGAGGGATACGCAGTATTTT. Encoded protein: CASSQEGTRRDTQYF. The chain combines TRBV4-3 with TRBJ2-3; the match to TRBD2 covers 8 bases. J lost 6 bases, V lost 0 bases, and 5 bases had no gene match. CDR3 length: 15 amino acids. Per the germline V gene, CDR1 is LGHNA and CDR2 is YSLEER.

In DNA, the CDR3 is TGTGCCAGTAGTAAGGCGCCCAGGGGGAACAATGAGCAGTTCTTC. Its protein is CASSKAPRGNNEQFF. V gene TRBV19 combines with J gene TRBJ2-1; TRBD1 agrees at 7 bases. Germline-derived CDR1 and CDR2 are LNHDA and SQIVND (reference sequence). The CDR3 runs 15 residues. The J segment lost 5 bases and the V segment lost 4 bases, leaving 8 bases of the junction unmatched.

The CDR3: CASSFGGHTEAFF. The CDR3 region has the DNA TGTGCCAGCAGTTTCGGGGGACACACTGAAGCTTTCTTT. The chain recombines TRBV12-3 or TRBV12-4 with TRBJ1-1; D is perhaps TRBD1 (5 bases). The CDR3 is 13 amino acids. V was clipped by 3 bases and J by 3 bases, with 8 bases between them.

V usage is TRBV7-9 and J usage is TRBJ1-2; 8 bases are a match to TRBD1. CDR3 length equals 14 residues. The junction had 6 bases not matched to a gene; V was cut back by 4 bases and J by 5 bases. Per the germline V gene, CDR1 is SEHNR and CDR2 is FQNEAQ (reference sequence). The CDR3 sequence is CASSSPQGAYGYTF. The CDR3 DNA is TGTGCCAGCAGCTCCCCCCAGGGGGCTTATGGCTACACCTTC.

CDR3 bases: TGTGCCAGCAGCGACGACGGGGCCAGGGGTGAAGCTTTCTTT. Amino acid sequence: CASSDDGARGEAFF. The chain uses TRBV9 and TRBJ1-1, with a weak D call TRBD1 (6 bases). The ends were cut back, 3 bases at V and 7 bases at J, with 16 bases in the middle. The CDR3 length is 14 residues. CDR1 SGDLS and CDR2 YYNGEE come from the germline V gene.

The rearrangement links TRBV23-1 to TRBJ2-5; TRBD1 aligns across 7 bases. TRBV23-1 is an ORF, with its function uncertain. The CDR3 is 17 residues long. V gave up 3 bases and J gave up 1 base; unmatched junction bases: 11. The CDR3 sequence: CASSHLPGGRSQETQYF. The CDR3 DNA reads TGCGCCAGCAGTCATCTCCCAGGGGGTCGCTCCCAAGAGACCCAGTACTTC.

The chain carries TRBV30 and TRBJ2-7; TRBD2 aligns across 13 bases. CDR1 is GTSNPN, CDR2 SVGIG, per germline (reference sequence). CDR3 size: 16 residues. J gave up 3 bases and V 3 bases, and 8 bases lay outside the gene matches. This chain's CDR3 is CAWRSPLAGGGYEQYF. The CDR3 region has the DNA TGTGCCTGGAGGAGCCCACTAGCGGGGGGGGGCTACGAGCAGTACTTC.

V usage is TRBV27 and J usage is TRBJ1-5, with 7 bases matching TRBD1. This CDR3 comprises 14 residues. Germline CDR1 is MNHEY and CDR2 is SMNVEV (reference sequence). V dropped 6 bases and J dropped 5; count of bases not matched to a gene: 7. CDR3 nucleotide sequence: TGTGCCAGCAGCCAGGGGGGAGGTCATCAGCCCCAGCATTTT. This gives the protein CASSQGGGHQPQHF.